The T cell receptor beta chain under discussion was sequenced for a study of cytomegalovirus exposure and HLA in healthy donors (dated by TCRdb to about 2017). Regarding the research as a whole: The 500 to 700 repertoires of the first cohort and the 120 validation repertoires were produced on the same platform, according to a later analysis. The study aimed to test whether signatures of past pathogen exposure could be identified by cataloging public T cell receptors. To predict cytomegalovirus infection status, the study brought together high-throughput TCR immunosequencing, statistical association of individual TCRs with disease status, and machine learning. Along with the approximately 700-subject first cohort, a separate validation cohort of 120 different subjects was used. On the study overall, not on this receptor specifically: In vitro tests confirmed that a few of the cytomegalovirus-associated TCR beta chains recognize cytomegalovirus antigens. Subsequent analysis determined that TCRs grouped into clusters in the first cohort also showed a tendency toward co-occurrence across the 130 or so validation repertoires, and 94% of cluster scores exceeded 0. The study listed 170 or so TCR beta chains as associated with cytomegalovirus. According to the authors, the approach could potentially be generalized to other disease states and immunological phenotypes. A later analysis lacked HLA typing for the validation cohort, so it scored co-occurrence in that cohort across all 120 repertoires. The classifier was reported to diagnose cytomegalovirus status with high specificity and sensitivity in both the original and validation cohorts. While some public TCRs were present in many individuals, most TCR sequences turned up only very rarely across donors.

The donors belonged to the validation cohort of about 130 subjects, which was separate from the approximately 610-subject first cohort. The library was generated by the immunoSEQ multiplex PCR assay. The study's own analysis went as follows. To diagnose cytomegalovirus status from the catalog of TCR beta chain sequences, a statistical classification framework was built. TCRdb mirrors the immuneACCESS table, restricted to in-frame sequences. Some clones are absent from its copies; in checked studies, under half trace to an unresolved V gene, and the reason for the others is unknown. V and J calls and clone size are those listed in that table; D and trimming were worked out from the DNA. In all, the sample holds some 120,000 clones, and about 90% of those were seen once. Approximately 2% of the sample lies in the top ten. In the case of this clone: This clone's antigen is unknown. The sample holds no much larger clone one base away, and base qualities are not on file.

The TCR originated in a woman aged 18 to 35 in good health and CMV-seronegative. The sample taken for sequencing was PBMCs.

The DNA is TGTGCCAGCAGCAAAAAAAACCGGGGGCGGACAGGGGGAATCACTGAAGCTTTCTTT. This codes for CASSKKNRGRTGGITEAFF. The chain is encoded by TRBV21-1 joined to TRBJ1-1; no DNA check was done on the table's D call, TRBD1. TRBV21-1 is a pseudogene. Spanning cysteine to phenylalanine, the CDR3 consists of 19 amino acids. The entry retains the CDR3 DNA only, 57 bases that are in frame from base 1.